This TCR beta chain was retrieved from a study of long-term antiretroviral therapy in people with HIV. Study-level information: The 2015 recommendation for immediate ART came about a decade after the earliest samples.

V was cut by 5 bases and J by 1 base, with 12 bases left in between. This CDR3 comprises 15 residues. Per germline, CDR1 SNHLY and CDR2 FYNNEI. The immunoSEQ assay was v3.0, run at survey level. Clones were read by immunoSEQ multiplex PCR, and TCRdb kept only the in-frame ones, dropping some. The sample contains tens of thousands of clones, around 85% of which appear only once. Findings and limits, study-wide: Those clones which expanded before ART made up the dominant part of the repertoire at all time points.

Each sample contained about 1-10 million cryopreserved PBMC, thawed before DNA extraction. Comment on this clone: Its matching antigen is unknown.

The source was unsorted PBMCs, collected 3 years after starting antiretroviral therapy. This sequence was found in a man aged 40-50 years with HIV. The chain combines TRBV2 with TRBJ2-1; D might be TRBD1 (5 bases). The CDR3: CASSLQDPSYNEQFF. CDR3 sequence (DNA): TGTGCCAGCAGTCTACAGGACCCATCCTACAATGAGCAGTTCTTC.